The rows below give T cell receptor beta chains drawn from one sample of a study of T-cell reconstitution after alpha-beta-depleted transplantation in children. One entry per CDR3 protein, called by TCRdb with MiXCR from the PCR reads. The sample gives about 500,000 distinct CDR3 sequences, about 30% of which show up once; roughly 2.5% is in the top ten. This sample comprised PBMCs from the stem cell graft donor, obtained from the stem cell graft. These receptors were taken from a human donor who donated a stem cell graft to a child with aplastic anemia. Each CDR3 is given with its conserved first and last residue. The order of the fields is clone size, V gene, D gene, J gene, CDR3 DNA, CDR3 protein. The D gene is left open where the match is weak. The size field is filled for only some rows; it gives once, few, many or a size class.

few,TRBV20-1,.,TRBJ1-2,TGCAGTGCTAGTGCACCCCGGAGAGACGGCTACACCTTC,CSASAPRRDGYTF
.,TRBV12-3/TRBV12-4,.,TRBJ1-4,TGTGCCAGCAGCAAAGACGGTGAAAAACTGTATTTT,CASSKDGEKLYF
.,TRBV7-6,.,TRBJ1-1,TGTGCCAGCAGCTTATCAGGGAATGAAGCTTTCTTT,CASSLSGNEAFF
few,TRBV5-4,TRBD2,TRBJ2-3,TGTGCCAGCAGCTTGGGTAGCGGGAGGTCTCTGGATACGCAGTATTTT,CASSLGSGRSLDTQYF
once,TRBV9,.,TRBJ1-6,TGTGCCAGCAGCGTAGGGGAGGTCCCGCGGGGTTCACCCCTCCACTTT,CASSVGEVPRGSPLHF
.,TRBV15,TRBD2,TRBJ2-2,TGTGCCACCAGCAGAGATCCGGCGGGAGGTTCTCCCGGGGAGCTGTTTTTT,CATSRDPAGGSPGELFF
few,TRBV5-1,TRBD1,TRBJ2-5,TGCGCCAGCAGCTGGGGGGACAGGGGGCGGCAAGAGACCCAGTACTTC,CASSWGDRGRQETQYF
.,TRBV18,TRBD1,TRBJ1-6,TGTGCCAGCTCCCTGGACAGGGGAAATTCACCCCTCCACTTT,CASSLDRGNSPLHF
.,TRBV18,.,TRBJ2-7,TGTGCCAGCTCACCCCCGGCAGGGTCGGACGAGCAGTACTTC,CASSPPAGSDEQYF
few,TRBV12-3/TRBV12-4,TRBD2,TRBJ2-5,TGTGCCAGCAGTTCAGCGGGAGGGGCACAAGAGACCCAGTACTTC,CASSSAGGAQETQYF
few,TRBV27,TRBD2,TRBJ2-7,TGTGCCAGCAGTTCCCGACTAGCGGGCTACGAGCAGTACTTC,CASSSRLAGYEQYF
.,TRBV5-1,TRBD1,TRBJ2-1,TGCGCCAGCAGCGGGACAGCGAACAATGAGCAGTTCTTC,CASSGTANNEQFF
.,TRBV9,TRBD2,TRBJ2-3,TGTGCCAGCAGCCTTCGGATAGCGGGAGGGCAGCCAGATACGCAGTATTTT,CASSLRIAGGQPDTQYF
.,TRBV19,.,TRBJ1-5,TGTGCCAGTAGTATCCCTCCTTCACGGTCCGGTCAGCCCCAGCATTTT,CASSIPPSRSGQPQHF
.,TRBV12-3/TRBV12-4,.,TRBJ1-1,TGTGCCAGCAGTTCGGGACCGGGTAAAGCTTTCTTT,CASSSGPGKAFF
.,TRBV25-1,.,TRBJ1-2,TGTGCCAGCAGTGAATATAAACTTGGCTACACCTTC,CASSEYKLGYTF
.,TRBV29-1,.,TRBJ2-7,TGCAGCGTTCGTGGGACATCCTACGAGCAGTACTTC,CSVRGTSYEQYF
.,TRBV10-3,.,TRBJ1-4,TGTGCCATCAGTGAGTCCCCTATTCAGGGGTACAATGAAAAACTGTTTTTT,CAISESPIQGYNEKLFF
few,TRBV15,.,TRBJ2-3,TGTGCCACCAGCAGTGGGTTGCGACAGAGCACAGATACGCAGTATTTT,CATSSGLRQSTDTQYF
few,TRBV2,TRBD2,TRBJ2-7,TGTGCCAGCTCAAACTCGGGGACTAGTCTCTACGAGCAGTACTTC,CASSNSGTSLYEQYF
.,TRBV20-1,TRBD1,TRBJ1-2,TGTGCCCTGGACAGGGCCGTCGGTGGCTACACCTTC,CALDRAVGGYTF
.,TRBV7-2,TRBD2,TRBJ2-5,TGTGCCAGCAGCTTAGCTCCGGGACTAGCGGGAGGAGGCCAAGAGACCCAGTACTTC,CASSLAPGLAGGGQETQYF
.,TRBV7-8,.,TRBJ1-2,TGTGCCAGCAGCGGATACAGTTATGGCTACACCTTC,CASSGYSYGYTF
.,TRBV9,TRBD1,TRBJ1-6,TGTGCCAGCAGCGCACAGGGGATTGAAAATTCACCCCTCCACTTT,CASSAQGIENSPLHF
few,TRBV9,.,TRBJ2-3,TGTGCCAGCAGCGTAGAGGGGTGGACGAGCACAGATACGCAGTATTTT,CASSVEGWTSTDTQYF
few,TRBV4-3,.,TRBJ2-2,TGCGCCAGCAGCCAAGACGCCGGGACTAACACCGGGGAGCTGTTTTTT,CASSQDAGTNTGELFF
.,TRBV30,.,TRBJ2-1,TGTGCCTGGAGTGACCCCGGCGGGAAAAGCTCCTACAATGAGCAGTTCTTC,CAWSDPGGKSSYNEQFF
.,TRBV12-3/TRBV12-4,TRBD1,TRBJ1-2,TGTGCCAGCAGTGCGGGACAGGTCCTCAACTATGGCTACACCTTC,CASSAGQVLNYGYTF
few,TRBV5-5,TRBD2,TRBJ2-1,TGTGCCAGCAGCCCCCTAAGCGGGGTTTACAATGAGCAGTTCTTC,CASSPLSGVYNEQFF
.,TRBV7-2,TRBD1,TRBJ1-2,TGTGCCAGCAGCGCTAACAGGGGGTCGGCTAACTATGGCTACACCTTC,CASSANRGSANYGYTF
.,TRBV6-2/TRBV6-3,.,TRBJ2-6,TGTGCCAGCAGTTGGTCAGGGGCTGGGGCCAACGTCCTGACTTTC,CASSWSGAGANVLTF
.,TRBV20-1,TRBD2,TRBJ2-7,TGCAGTGCTAGAGATCTTGCTAGCGGGAGGGCCGTCTCTGCCGAGCAGTACTTC,CSARDLASGRAVSAEQYF
.,TRBV11-2,.,TRBJ1-1,.,CASSFSIRRAEKAFF
few,TRBV20-1,TRBD2,TRBJ2-1,TGCAGCCTCCAGTGGCTAGCGGGTTTCTACAATGAGCAGTTCTTC,CSLQWLAGFYNEQFF
.,TRBV4-3,.,TRBJ2-1,TGCGCCAGCAGCCAAAACCGGGGCCGAGACCAGTTCTTC,CASSQNRGRDQFF
.,TRBV7-8,.,TRBJ2-5,TGTGCCAGCAGCGGGAGTATGGTGGAGACCCAGTACTTC,CASSGSMVETQYF
.,TRBV25-1,TRBD1,TRBJ2-7,TGTGCCAGCAGTGACCTGGACAGGGTTCTCGAGCAGTACTTC,CASSDLDRVLEQYF
few,TRBV29-1,.,TRBJ1-1,TGCAGCGTTGCACAGAACACTGAAGCTTTCTTT,CSVAQNTEAFF
few,TRBV7-9,.,TRBJ2-2,TGTGCCAGCAGCTTAGGACGGACGAACACCGGGGAGCTGTTTTTT,CASSLGRTNTGELFF
.,TRBV12-3/TRBV12-4,.,TRBJ2-1,TGTGCCAGCAGTCGAAGGGTTGAGCAGTTCTTC,CASSRRVEQFF
many,TRBV6-2/TRBV6-3,.,TRBJ2-1,TGTGCCAGCAGTTACTTGGACGCCTACAATGAGCAGTTCTTC,CASSYLDAYNEQFF
.,TRBV6-2/TRBV6-3,.,TRBJ1-1,TGTGCCAGCAGTTCTCCAGCGAACACTGAAGCTTTCTTT,CASSSPANTEAFF
.,TRBV6-2/TRBV6-3,.,TRBJ2-1,TGTGCCAGCAGCCCATATGGGGCGGGAATATCCTACAATGAGCAGTTCTTC,CASSPYGAGISYNEQFF
.,TRBV5-1,TRBD1,TRBJ1-1,TGCGCCAGCAGCTCTACTTGGACAGGGGGGAACACTGAAGCTTTCTTT,CASSSTWTGGNTEAFF
.,TRBV11-2,.,TRBJ1-4,TGTGCCAGCAGCTTGGGTGGAGGGGGTAATGAAAAACTGTTTTTT,CASSLGGGGNEKLFF
few,TRBV20-1,TRBD1,TRBJ2-1,TGCAGTGCCGCGCCGACAGGGGCGTACAATGAGCAGTTCTTC,CSAAPTGAYNEQFF
few,TRBV30,.,TRBJ1-3,TGTGCCTGGAGTGGGCAGGGGACTTCTGGAAACACCATATATTTT,CAWSGQGTSGNTIYF
.,TRBV25-1,.,TRBJ1-4,TGTGCCAGCAGTGCGGAGGACAGTACGGGAAAACTGTTTTTT,CASSAEDSTGKLFF
once,TRBV20-1,TRBD1,TRBJ1-2,TGCAGTGCTACCAAACAGGGGGCGGCCTATGGCTACACCTTC,CSATKQGAAYGYTF